Following are 23 T cell receptor beta chains from one sample sequenced in a study of blood T cell repertoires in COVID-19. Sequencing used immunoSEQ multiplex PCR; TCRdb keeps in-frame clones, though not all of them. Among roughly 300,000 clones listed, around 84% were seen once. Sequencing was carried out using PBMCs or T cells enriched from blood (not recorded which). The receptors originated from a man aged 30 to 39 who had recovered from COVID-19.

This clone was counted a single time. The chain combines TRBV27 with TRBJ1-6; D may be TRBD1 (6 bases). The CDR3 totals 15 residues. From germline, CDR1 is MNHEY and CDR2 SMNVEV (reference sequence). V dropped 6 bases and J dropped 6 bases, with 15 bases sitting between them. As DNA, the CDR3 is TGTGCCAGCAGGCCACAGGGAGCCCCTAATTCACCCCTCCACTTT. It specifies CASRPQGAPNSPLHF.

The table lists this clone with a count of one. V usage is TRBV5-8 and J usage is TRBJ1-1; 7 bases are shared with TRBD1. The CDR3 totals 15 residues. The germline gives CDR1 SGHTS, CDR2 YDEGEE. V was clipped by 5 bases and J by 0 bases; unmatched bases: 7. The CDR3 bases are TGTGCCAGCAGGGCGACAGGGCGGATGAACACTGAAGCTTTCTTT. As protein: CASRATGRMNTEAFF. Filled out from reference TRBV5-8 and TRBJ1-1, the complete variable domain reads EAGVTQSPTHLIKTRGQQATLRCSPISGHTSVYWYQQALGLGLQFLLWYDEGEERNRGNFPPRFSGRQFPNYSSELNVNALELEDSALYLCASRATGRMNTEAFFGQGTRLTVV.

The chain recombines TRBV19 with TRBJ2-7; 7 nucleotides line up with TRBD1. CDR1 is LNHDA and CDR2 is SQIVND in the germline V gene (reference sequence). This CDR3 is 14 amino acids long. V lost 7 bases and J lost 3; bases outside the gene matches: 9. The CDR3 DNA sequence: TGTGCCAGTACCGGGACAGCCGGAGGCTACGAGCAGTACTTC. Residues: CASTGTAGGYEQYF.

V is TRBV5-5 and J is TRBJ2-7, with 7 bases fitting TRBD1. The CDR3 spans 14 residues. J lost 2 bases, V lost 6 bases, and 8 bases had no gene match. The germline gives CDR1 SGHKS, CDR2 YYEKEE (reference sequence). CDR3 residues: CASIHVTGAYEQYF. The CDR3 DNA reads as TGTGCCAGCATCCACGTAACAGGGGCCTACGAGCAGTACTTC.

The CDR3 nucleotides read TGTGCCAGCAGCGGAGGGCGGGGGAGGTCCTACGAGCAGTACTTC. This gives the protein CASSGGRGRSYEQYF. The V and J genes are TRBV9 and TRBJ2-7, with 7 bases that match TRBD2. Germline V gene data show CDR1 as SGDLS and CDR2 as YYNGEE. This CDR3 is 15 amino acids long. Trimming took 3 bases from V and 1 from J; bases not matched to a gene: 7.

The chain links TRBV18 to TRBJ2-5; D not resolved. CDR1 is KGHSH and CDR2 is LQKENI in the germline V gene. The CDR3 has 13 amino acids. Between the trimmed V and J ends, which lost 10 bases and 1 base, there was a span of 13 bases. The CDR3 coding sequence is TGTGCCACCTCCGCGAGAAGCCAAGAGACCCAGTACTTC. Encoded protein: CATSARSQETQYF.

The chain has TRBV11-2 and TRBJ1-4; D is possibly TRBD1 (5 bases). Germline V gives CDR1 SGHAT, CDR2 FQNNGV. The CDR3 totals 17 residues. V was trimmed by 0 bases and J by 5 bases, leaving 16 bases between them. In DNA form, the CDR3 reads TGTGCCAGCAGCTTAGATGCCTTTGCGGGACGGAATGAAAAACTGTTTTTT. Amino acid sequence: CASSLDAFAGRNEKLFF. Full variable domain (remainder filled in from reference TRBV11-2 and TRBJ1-4): EAGVAQSPRYKIIEKRQSVAFWCNPISGHATLYWYQQILGQGPKLLIQFQNNGVVDDSQLPKDRFSAERLKGVDSTLKIQPAKLEDSAVYLCASSLDAFAGRNEKLFFGSGTQLSVL.

The CDR3 is CASSLGQGRDEQYF. The CDR3 coding sequence is TGTGCCAGCAGCCTAGGACAGGGAAGGGACGAGCAGTACTTC. The J gene is TRBJ2-7, the V gene TRBV7-9; 8 bases line up with TRBD1. CDR1 SEHNR and CDR2 FQNEAQ come from the germline V gene (reference sequence). The CDR3 loop spans 14 amino acids. V was clipped by 5 bases and J by 5 bases; unmatched bases: 8.

J is TRBJ2-2 and V is TRBV3-1 (or the pseudogene TRBV3-2); 15 positions match TRBD2. The V gene end was trimmed by 4 bases and the J gene end by 4 bases; junction bases not matched to a gene: 1. Per germline, CDR1 LGHDT and CDR2 YNNKEL (reference sequence). This CDR3 is built from 16 residues. CDR3 protein: CASSPGLAGGTGELFF. In DNA form, the CDR3 reads TGTGCCAGCAGCCCGGGACTAGCGGGGGGCACCGGGGAGCTGTTTTTT.

This sequence joins TRBV3-1 (or the pseudogene TRBV3-2) and TRBJ2-1, with unresolved D. Germline values: CDR1 LGHDT, CDR2 YNNKEL (reference sequence). Trimming took 2 bases from V and 9 from J, leaving 5 bases between them. The CDR3 totals 11 residues. The CDR3 protein is CASSQSSEQFF. The CDR3 nucleotides read TGTGCCAGCAGCCAATCGAGTGAGCAGTTCTTC.

The J gene is TRBJ1-2, the V gene TRBV6-5, with D hard to call. Germline CDR1 MNHEY, CDR2 SVGAGI. The CDR3 covers 13 residues. The V gene lost 0 bases and the J gene lost 8 bases, with 10 bases spanning the gap. CDR3 amino acids: CASSYSPGLGYTF. DNA for the CDR3: TGTGCCAGCAGTTACTCCCCAGGCCTCGGCTACACCTTC.

This CDR3 reads CASSQDGLATDTQYF. CDR3 in DNA: TGTGCCAGCAGCCAAGATGGGCTAGCGACAGATACGCAGTATTTT. This chain joins TRBV3-1 (or the pseudogene TRBV3-2) and TRBJ2-3, with D possibly TRBD2 on 6 matching bases. There are 15 residues in the CDR3. Germline loops: CDR1 LGHDT, CDR2 YNNKEL (reference sequence). The V and J ends lost 0 bases and 3 bases respectively, with 10 bases between them.

This rearrangement joins TRBV7-8 to TRBJ2-7; D perhaps matches TRBD2 (5 bases). There are 14 residues in the CDR3. Per the germline V gene, CDR1 is SGHVS and CDR2 is FQNEAQ. V dropped 3 bases and J dropped 0 bases, with 9 bases sitting between them. CDR3 residues: CASSFFGSSYEQYF. In nucleotides, the CDR3 is TGTGCCAGCAGCTTTTTTGGGAGCTCCTACGAGCAGTACTTC.

CDR3 loop: CASSPGQSSSGNTIYF. The CDR3 DNA reads TGCGCCAGCAGTCCCGGACAGTCCTCCTCTGGAAACACCATATATTTT. The chain carries TRBV5-1 and TRBJ1-3; possibly TRBD1 for D (6 bases). CDR3 length: 16 amino acids. Germline CDR1 reads SGHRS; CDR2 reads YFSETQ. Trimming left V 5 bases short and J 0 bases short, with 15 bases between.

This clone was detected only once. This sequence joins TRBV7-2 and TRBJ1-3; D not certain. The CDR3 is 14 amino acids. V lost 11 bases and J lost 0, with 14 bases in between. In germline, CDR1 is SGHTA, CDR2 FQGNSA. The CDR3 region has the DNA TGTGCCGCGGGAGGGTCCAGCTCTGGAAACACCATATATTTT. It encodes CAAGGSSSGNTIYF.

V is TRBV6-6 and J is TRBJ2-4; TRBD1 matches at 11 bases. With V trimmed by 5 bases and J by 0 bases, 3 bases remained unmatched. Germline loops: CDR1 MNHNY, CDR2 SVGAGI (reference sequence). This CDR3 is 16 amino acids long. Here the CDR3 reads CASSPGQGVAKNIQYF. The CDR3 DNA reads TGTGCCAGCAGTCCGGGACAGGGGGTAGCCAAAAACATTCAGTACTTC.

Points on this clone: One end of the junction does not line up with germline, which may come from a read error. The rearrangement joins TRBV7-6 to TRBJ1-6; 7 bases match TRBD1. The CDR3 extends over 17 amino acids. Germline assignment: CDR1 SGHVS and CDR2 FNYEAQ. The CDR3 region has the DNA TGTGCCAGCAGCTTAGATGTAGGGGGCTCCTCTAATTCACCCCTCCACTTT. It encodes CASSLDVGGSSNSPLHF. Full variable domain (rest looked up from reference TRBV7-6 and TRBJ1-6): GAGVSQSPRYKVTKRGQDVALRCDPISGHVSLYWYRQALGQGPEFLTYFNYEAQQDKSGLPNDRFSAERPEGSISTLTIQRTEQRDSAMYRCASSLDVGGSSNSPLHFGNGTRLTVT.

The chain links TRBV30 to TRBJ2-7, with D uncertain. In germline, CDR1 is GTSNPN, CDR2 SVGIG (reference sequence). The length of the CDR3 is 13 residues. V was cut by 0 bases and J by 0 bases, with 6 bases left in between. The CDR3 sequence: CAWSVGYSYEQYF. CDR3 in DNA: TGTGCCTGGAGTGTGGGCTACTCCTACGAGCAGTACTTC.

This chain links TRBV2 with TRBJ1-2; D not resolved. Germline CDR1 reads SNHLY; CDR2 reads FYNNEI. This CDR3 spans 13 amino acids. V dropped 6 bases and J dropped 9 bases, with 17 bases sitting between them. CDR3 nucleotide sequence: TGTGCCAGCAGCTTTAATAAGGGAGATCGCTACACCTTC. Translating gives CASSFNKGDRYTF.

This clone has more than one count but fewer than ten. The chain carries TRBV10-1 and TRBJ1-3, with TRBD1 matching 10 bases. The length of the CDR3 is 16 residues. Losses at the gene ends were 3 bases for V and 5 bases for J; bases not matched to a gene: 7. Germline V CDR1 and CDR2: WNHNN, SYGVQD (reference sequence). The CDR3 reads CASSDPRTGGRNTIYF. The CDR3 nucleotides read TGCGCCAGCAGTGACCCTCGGACAGGGGGAAGAAACACCATATATTTT.

The chain couples TRBV6-1 to TRBJ2-3; tentative D call: TRBD1 (5 bases). Trimming took off 2 bases at V and 2 bases at J, with 14 bases between the two ends. Germline assignment: CDR1 MNHNS and CDR2 SASEGT. The CDR3 spans 16 residues. The CDR3 region has the DNA TGTGCCAGCAGTGAAATGTGGGGCCAGATCACAGATACGCAGTATTTT. Translation gives CASSEMWGQITDTQYF.

The chain links TRBV1 to TRBJ2-1; no check of the table's D call, TRBD2, against the DNA was made. TRBV1 is noted as a pseudogene. The CDR3 has 19 residues. The CDR3 coding sequence is TGCACCAGCAGCCTACTCAGAGTCGTACGGGTAAGCTCCTACAATGAGCAGTTCTTC. It yields the protein CTSSLLRVVRVSSYNEQFF.

The rearrangement uses TRBV10-3 and TRBJ2-7; 7 nucleotides line up with TRBD2. The CDR3 sequence is 15 residues long. V lost 4 bases to trimming and J lost 6 bases; unmatched junction nucleotides: 12. Germline assignment: CDR1 ENHRY and CDR2 SYGVKD. The DNA for the CDR3 is TGTGCCATCAGTGGCCTAGCGGCGAGTCATTTCGAGCAGTACTTC. Its translation is CAISGLAASHFEQYF.